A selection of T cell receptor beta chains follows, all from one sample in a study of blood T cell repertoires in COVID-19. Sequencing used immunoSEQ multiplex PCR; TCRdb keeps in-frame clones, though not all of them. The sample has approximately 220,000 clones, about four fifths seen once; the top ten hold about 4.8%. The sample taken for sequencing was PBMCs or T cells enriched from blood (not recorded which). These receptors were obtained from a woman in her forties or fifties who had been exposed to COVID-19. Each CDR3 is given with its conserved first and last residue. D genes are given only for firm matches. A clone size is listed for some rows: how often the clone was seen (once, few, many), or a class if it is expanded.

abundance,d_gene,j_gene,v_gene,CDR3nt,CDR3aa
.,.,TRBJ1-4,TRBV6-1,TGTGCCAGCAGTGAAAGGAGGTGGGAGCGTGAAAAACTGTTTTTT,CASSERRWEREKLFF
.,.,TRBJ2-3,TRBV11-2,TGTGCCAGCAGCCCGAACCAGGGATCCCTCAAAGATACGCAGTATTTT,CASSPNQGSLKDTQYF
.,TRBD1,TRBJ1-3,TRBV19,TGTGCCAGTATTCCCGGGACAGGGACGGCCCTCGGAAACACCATATATTTT,CASIPGTGTALGNTIYF
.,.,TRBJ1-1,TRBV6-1,TGTGCCAGCAGTGAAACGAGGGAGAGAGCTTTCTTT,CASSETRERAFF
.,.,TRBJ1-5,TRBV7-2,TGTGCCAGCAGCTTAGGGAGGCTGGAGCAGCCCCAGCATTTT,CASSLGRLEQPQHF
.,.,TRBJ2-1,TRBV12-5,TGTGCTAGTGTTCCTCGAAAGGAGGGCGCCTACAATGAGCAGTTCTTC,CASVPRKEGAYNEQFF
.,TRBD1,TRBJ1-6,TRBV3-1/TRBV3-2,TGTGCCAGCAGCCAGGGGAATGGACAGGGAAGGTCACCCCTCCACTTT,CASSQGNGQGRSPLHF
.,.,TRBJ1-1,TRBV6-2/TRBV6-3,TGTGCCAGCAGTTACGACGGGAGGGACACTGAAGCTTTCTTT,CASSYDGRDTEAFF
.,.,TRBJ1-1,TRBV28,TGTGCCAGCAGTTTCTCGGGGTTTACAGCTGAAGCTTTCTTT,CASSFSGFTAEAFF
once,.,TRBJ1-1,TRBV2,TGTGCCAGCAGTGCCGACTGGAACACTGAAGCTTTCTTT,CASSADWNTEAFF
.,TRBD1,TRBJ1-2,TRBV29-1,TGCAGCGTTGAGCCGGGACAGGGCCGAGCTAACTATGGCTACACCTTC,CSVEPGQGRANYGYTF
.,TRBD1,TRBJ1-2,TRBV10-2,TGCGCCAGCTACGGGACAGGAACAACGGGCTATGGCTACACCTTC,CASYGTGTTGYGYTF
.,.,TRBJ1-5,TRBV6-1,TGTGCCAGCAGTGAAGGGGCCCCGATCAATCAGCCCCAGCATTTT,CASSEGAPINQPQHF
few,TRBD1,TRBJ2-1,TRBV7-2,TGTGCCAGCAGCTTAGCCGGGACAGCGGTTAATGAGCAGTTCTTC,CASSLAGTAVNEQFF
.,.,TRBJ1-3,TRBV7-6,TGTGCCAGCAGCCCGAGAACAGGAAGCTCTGGAAACACCATATATTTT,CASSPRTGSSGNTIYF
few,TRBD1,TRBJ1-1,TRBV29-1,TGCAGCGTCATTCCCGGGACAGGAAATGAAGCTTTCTTT,CSVIPGTGNEAFF
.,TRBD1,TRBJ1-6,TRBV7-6,TGTGCCAGCAGCTTAGGGCGGGACAGGGGGACTGATATCCCCTCCTATAATTCACCCCTCCACTTT,CASSLGRDRGTDIPSYNSPLHF
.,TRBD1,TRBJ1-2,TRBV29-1,TGCAGCGCGAAGGGTTTCGTTAAGACAGGGGTCTATGGCTACACCTTC,CSAKGFVKTGVYGYTF
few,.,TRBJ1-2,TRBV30,TGTGCCTGGAGCGTAGGAGGGATGCGCGGCTACACCTTC,CAWSVGGMRGYTF
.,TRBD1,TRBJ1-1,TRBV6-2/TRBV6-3,TGTGCCAGCAGCGGAGGACAGGGGGCTGCGAGGGGCCACACTGAAGCTTTCTTT,CASSGGQGAARGHTEAFF
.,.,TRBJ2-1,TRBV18,TGTGCCAGCTCCCGGGACACGCTCAATGAGCAGTTCTTC,CASSRDTLNEQFF
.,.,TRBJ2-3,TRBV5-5,TGTGCCAGCAGCGTCAGGCTTTATACGCAGTATTTT,CASSVRLYTQYF
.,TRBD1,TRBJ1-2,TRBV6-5,TGTGCCAGCAAGGGACAGAACTATGGCTACACCTTC,CASKGQNYGYTF
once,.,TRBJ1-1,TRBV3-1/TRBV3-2,TGTGCCAGCAGCCAAACGGGCGGGCGTGTTGACACTGAAGCTTTCTTT,CASSQTGGRVDTEAFF
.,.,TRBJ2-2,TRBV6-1,TGTGCCAGCAGTGACGGTCCCGGGAGCACCGGGGAGCTGTTTTTT,CASSDGPGSTGELFF
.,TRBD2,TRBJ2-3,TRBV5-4,TGTGCCAGCAGCTTGTTCCCCCACTGGGGCGGGGGGACAGATACGCAGTATTTT,CASSLFPHWGGGTDTQYF
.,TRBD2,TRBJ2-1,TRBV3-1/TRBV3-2,TGTGCCAGCAGCCGTATAGCGGGGGGGTTTGGTGAGCAGTTCTTC,CASSRIAGGFGEQFF
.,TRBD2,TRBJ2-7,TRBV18,TGTGCCAGCTCACGAATAACCAGCCAGCGGGGGGACTCCTACGAGCAGTACTTC,CASSRITSQRGDSYEQYF
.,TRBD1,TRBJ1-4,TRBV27,TGTGCCAGCAGTCCCCGGGACAGGGAAGGGGAAAAACTGTTTTTT,CASSPRDREGEKLFF
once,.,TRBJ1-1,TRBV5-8,TGTGCCAGCACCCTGGGGGCCAGGACGGATACTGAAGCTTTCTTT,CASTLGARTDTEAFF
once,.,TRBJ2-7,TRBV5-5,TGTGCCAGCAGCTTAGAGGACACCGCCTACGAGCAGTACTTC,CASSLEDTAYEQYF
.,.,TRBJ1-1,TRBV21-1,TGTGCCAGCAGCAAAGTAAGGGAGTTGGTCACTGAAGCTTTCTTT,CASSKVRELVTEAFF
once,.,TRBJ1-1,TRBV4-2,TGTGCCAGCAGCCAAGAAATCCGGTTGAACACTGAAGCTTTCTTT,CASSQEIRLNTEAFF
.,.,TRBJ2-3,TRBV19,TGTGCCAGTAGTACCGGAGGCAACACAGATACGCAGTATTTT,CASSTGGNTDTQYF
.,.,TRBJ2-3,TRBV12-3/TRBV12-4,TGTGCCAGCAGTGCCGGTAGTAAAGTGTATTTT,CASSAGSKVYF
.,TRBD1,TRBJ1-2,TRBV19,TGTGCCAGTACCCCCGGGACAGCATATGGCTACACCTTC,CASTPGTAYGYTF
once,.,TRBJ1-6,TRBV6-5,TGTGCCAGCATGGCGGAGCACTTCAATTCACCCCTCCACTTT,CASMAEHFNSPLHF
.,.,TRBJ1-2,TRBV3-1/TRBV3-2,TGTGCCAGCTCCGCCAGTGGCACCGCCTATGGCTACACCTTC,CASSASGTAYGYTF
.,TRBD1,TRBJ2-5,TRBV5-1,TGCGCCAGCAGCCCACGAACGGCGACAGGGGGGTGGGAGACCCAGTACTTC,CASSPRTATGGWETQYF
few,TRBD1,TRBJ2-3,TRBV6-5,TGTGCCACCAGGGGGACAGGGTACACAGATACGCAGTATTTT,CATRGTGYTDTQYF
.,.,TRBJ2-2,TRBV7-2,TGTGCCAGCAGTAGAACTACGAACACCGGGGAGCTGTTTTTT,CASSRTTNTGELFF
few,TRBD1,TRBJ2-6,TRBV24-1,TGTGCCTCGACCTCCGGGACAGACTCTGGGGCCAACGTCCTGACTTTC,CASTSGTDSGANVLTF
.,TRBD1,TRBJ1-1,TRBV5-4,TGTGCCAGCAGCTGGGGGGACAGGGCTAACACTGAAGCTTTCTTT,CASSWGDRANTEAFF
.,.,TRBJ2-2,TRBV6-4,TGTGCCAGCAGTGCAGGGACCGGGGAGCTGTTTTTT,CASSAGTGELFF
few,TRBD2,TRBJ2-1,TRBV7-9,TGTGCCAGCAGCCCCCCGGGGGGTTTGAACAATGAGCAGTTCTTC,CASSPPGGLNNEQFF
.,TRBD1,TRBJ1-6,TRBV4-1,TGCGCCAGCAGCCAAGGACAGGGAAGCTCCTATAATTCACCCCTCCACTTT,CASSQGQGSSYNSPLHF
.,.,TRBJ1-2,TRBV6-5,TGTGCCAGCAGTCCGGGACATAGTTATGGCTACACCTTC,CASSPGHSYGYTF
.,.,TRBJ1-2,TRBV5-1,TGCGCCAGCAGCCTCGAGGGAGGGGGTAACTATGGCTACACCTTC,CASSLEGGGNYGYTF
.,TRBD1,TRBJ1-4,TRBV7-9,TGTGCCAGCAGTCAAGGGGACAGGGGAGTAATATTAACTAATGAAAAACTGTTTTTT,CASSQGDRGVILTNEKLFF
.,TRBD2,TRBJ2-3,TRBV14,TGTGCCAGCAGCCGACAACTAGCGGATACGCAGTATTTT,CASSRQLADTQYF
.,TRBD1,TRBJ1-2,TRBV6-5,TGTGCCAGCAGTCGGACAGGCAACTATGGCTACACCTTC,CASSRTGNYGYTF
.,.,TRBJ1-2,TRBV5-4,TGTGCCAGCAGCCTCGACGGACTTCCGGGCTACACCTTC,CASSLDGLPGYTF
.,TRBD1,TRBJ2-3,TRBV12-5,TGTGCTAGTGGTCCCGGACAGGGAGGCACAGATACGCAGTATTTT,CASGPGQGGTDTQYF
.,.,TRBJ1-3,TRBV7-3,TGTGCCAGCAGCCAAGACAGTTCTGGAAACACCATATATTTT,CASSQDSSGNTIYF
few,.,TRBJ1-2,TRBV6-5,TGTGCCAGCAGTTACGCGCAGGGCGTCTATGGCTACACCTTC,CASSYAQGVYGYTF
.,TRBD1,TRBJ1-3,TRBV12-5,TGTGCTAGTGGTTTTTCGACAGGGGAGATCGGAAACACCATATATTTT,CASGFSTGEIGNTIYF
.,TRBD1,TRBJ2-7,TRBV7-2,TGTGCCAGCAGCTTTCGTCTCCCGGGACAGGGAAGTCGCGAGCAGTACTTC,CASSFRLPGQGSREQYF
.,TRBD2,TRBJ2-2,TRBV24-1,TGTGCCACCAGTGACTTTAGCGGGGGGGACACCGGGGAGCTGTTTTTT,CATSDFSGGDTGELFF
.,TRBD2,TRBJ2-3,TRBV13,TGTGCCAGCAGCTTAGGACTAGCGGGGTCATTGTATTTT,CASSLGLAGSLYF
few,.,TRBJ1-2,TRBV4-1,TGCGCCAGCAGCCAAGATGCAGGGAGGGGTGGCTACACCTTC,CASSQDAGRGGYTF